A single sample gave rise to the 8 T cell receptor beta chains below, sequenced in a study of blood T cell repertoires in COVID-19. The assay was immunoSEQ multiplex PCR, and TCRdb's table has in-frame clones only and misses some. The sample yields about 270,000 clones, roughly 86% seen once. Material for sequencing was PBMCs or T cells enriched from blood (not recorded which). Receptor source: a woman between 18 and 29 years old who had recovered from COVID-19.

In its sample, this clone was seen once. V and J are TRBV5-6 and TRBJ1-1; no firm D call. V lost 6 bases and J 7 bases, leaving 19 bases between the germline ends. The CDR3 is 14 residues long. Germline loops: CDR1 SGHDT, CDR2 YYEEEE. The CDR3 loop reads CASTLTGFRFEAFF. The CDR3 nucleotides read TGTGCCAGCACGCTAACCGGGTTCCGCTTTGAAGCTTTCTTT.

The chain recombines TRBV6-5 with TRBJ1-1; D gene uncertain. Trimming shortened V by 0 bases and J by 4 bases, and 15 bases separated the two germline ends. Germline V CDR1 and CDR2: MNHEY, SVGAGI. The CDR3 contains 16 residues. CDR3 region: CASSYSTAGSGTEAFF. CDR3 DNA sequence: TGTGCCAGCAGTTACTCTACGGCCGGGAGTGGCACTGAAGCTTTCTTT.

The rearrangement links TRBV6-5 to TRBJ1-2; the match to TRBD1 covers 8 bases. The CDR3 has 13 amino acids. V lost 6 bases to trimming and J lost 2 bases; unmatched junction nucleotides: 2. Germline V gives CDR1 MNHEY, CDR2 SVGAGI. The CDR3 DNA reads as TGTGCCAGCAGCCGACAGGGGAACTATGGCTACACCTTC. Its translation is CASSRQGNYGYTF.

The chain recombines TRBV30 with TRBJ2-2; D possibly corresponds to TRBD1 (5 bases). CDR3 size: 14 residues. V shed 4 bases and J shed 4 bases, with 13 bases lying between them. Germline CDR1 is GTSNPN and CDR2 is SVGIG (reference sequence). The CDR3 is CAWMTRASTGELFF. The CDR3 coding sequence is TGTGCCTGGATGACCAGGGCCTCCACCGGGGAGCTGTTTTTT.

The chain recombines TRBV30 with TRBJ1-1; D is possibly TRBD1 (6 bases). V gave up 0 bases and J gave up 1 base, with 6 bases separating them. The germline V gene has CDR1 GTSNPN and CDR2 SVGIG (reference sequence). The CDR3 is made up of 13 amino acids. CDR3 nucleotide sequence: TGTGCCTGGAGTGTACAGGGGAACACTGAAGCTTTCTTT. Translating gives CAWSVQGNTEAFF.

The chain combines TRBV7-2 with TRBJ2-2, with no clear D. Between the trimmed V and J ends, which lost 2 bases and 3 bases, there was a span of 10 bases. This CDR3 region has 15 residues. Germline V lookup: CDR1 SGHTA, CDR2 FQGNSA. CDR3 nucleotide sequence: TGTGCCAGCAGCTTACCGTTGTCTTACACCGGGGAGCTGTTTTTT. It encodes CASSLPLSYTGELFF.

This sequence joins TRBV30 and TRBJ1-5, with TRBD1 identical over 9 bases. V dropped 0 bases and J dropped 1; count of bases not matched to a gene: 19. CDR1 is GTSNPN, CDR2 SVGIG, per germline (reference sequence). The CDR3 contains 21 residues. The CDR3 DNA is TGTGCCTGGAGTGTACGACGGGGGGGACAGGGCGCGGTTTTGAGCAATCAGCCCCAGCATTTT. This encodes CAWSVRRGGQGAVLSNQPQHF.

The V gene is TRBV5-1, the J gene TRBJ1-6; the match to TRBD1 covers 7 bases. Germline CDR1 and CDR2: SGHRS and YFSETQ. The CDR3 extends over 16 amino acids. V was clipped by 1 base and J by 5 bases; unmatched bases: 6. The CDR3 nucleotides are TGCGCCAGCAGCTTGTCTCCAGGGGGTAATAATTCACCCCTCCACTTT. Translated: CASSLSPGGNNSPLHF.